This T cell receptor (beta chain) was obtained from a study of cytomegalovirus exposure and HLA in healthy donors. Notes on this clone: Its target is not known.

Trimming at V came to 6 bases and at J to 3 bases, leaving 10 bases not matched to a gene. CDR1 and CDR2 from the germline V gene are MDHEN and SYDVKM. The CDR3 consists of 15 residues. Study outcomes and limitations: In vitro confirmation showed three CMV-associated chains to be CMV antigen specific. High specificity and sensitivity for cytomegalovirus status were reported for the classifier. Among TCR sequences, most were rare, though some public TCRs appeared in many donors. Excluded were some V segments that proved indistinguishable, including TRBV6-2 and TRBV6-3.

This PCR relied on a set of 60 Vbeta primers and 13 Jbeta primers. The assay was immunoSEQ multiplex PCR, and TCRdb's table has in-frame clones only and misses some. The profile shows 150,000 to 200,000 clones, roughly three quarters of them singletons. The source material was PBMCs. J is TRBJ2-7 and V is TRBV28, with 8 bases identical to TRBD1. The clonotype comes from a man aged 18-30 years in good health and CMV-seropositive. CDR3 coding DNA: TGTGCCAGCAGGGAGGACAGGGACGCTGTCTACGAGCAGTACGTC. Translated, it gives CASREDRDAVYEQYV.